The TCR beta chain described here comes from a study of T cell clones after liver transplantation. Whole-study context: Immunosuppression withdrawal was tried within 2 years after liver transplantation in this trial. At least one year of complete immunosuppression withdrawal without enzymes over twice normal defined tolerance. Study conclusions and caveats: Compared with third party-reactive sequences, donor-reactive ones declined more, independent of withdrawal success.

Germline V lookup: CDR1 MDHEN, CDR2 SYDVKM. The CDR3 extends over 12 amino acids. Trimming shortened V by 6 bases and J by 5 bases, and 7 bases separated the two germline ends. Here immunoSEQ multiplex PCR was the method, and the copy in TCRdb shows in-frame clones only, minus some. The sample shows about 75,000 clones, around four fifths of them seen only once. As for this clone: Its cognate antigen is unknown.

Sorting of unstimulated PBMCs yielded separate CD3+CD4+ and CD3+CD8+ fractions. This chain connects TRBV28 to TRBJ1-4; D unclear. This material consisted of CD4+ T cells from blood, taken about 50 months after liver transplant. This sequence originates from a human patient who received a liver transplant. A share of the T cells may be of graft donor origin. CDR3: CASSPRNEKLFF. The CDR3 nucleotides read TGTGCCAGCAGCCCCCGCAATGAAAAACTGTTTTTT.